A single sample gave rise to the 8 T cell receptor beta chains below, sequenced in a study of cytomegalovirus exposure and HLA in healthy donors. 60 Vbeta and 13 Jbeta primers were used in PCR. Only in-frame clones appear in the TCRdb table, and some are missing; sequencing was by immunoSEQ multiplex PCR. The repertoire holds 95,000 to 150,000 clones, with approximately 8.6% as singletons. Sequenced sample: PBMCs. The source is a woman in her 40s in good health and CMV-seropositive.

This clone occurred a few times. The chain employs TRBV30 and TRBJ2-7, with 9 bases lining up with TRBD1. Germline CDR1 GTSNPN, CDR2 SVGIG (reference sequence). Trimming took 2 bases from V and 3 from J; bases not matched to a gene: 8. CDR3 length: 15 residues. The CDR3 DNA is TGTGCCTGGAGTAAGGGACAGGGTCAGTTCTACGAGCAGTACTTC. Amino acids: CAWSKGQGQFYEQYF.

This chain links TRBV10-1 with TRBJ1-1, with TRBD1 as a possible D gene (5 bases). Trimming left V 0 bases short and J 4 bases short, with 9 bases between. CDR1 and CDR2 from the germline V gene are WNHNN and SYGVQD (reference sequence). This CDR3 is built from 14 residues. The CDR3 region has the DNA TGCGCCAGCAGTGAGTCAGGGGTGGCCACTGAAGCTTTCTTT. This translates into CASSESGVATEAFF.

A few counts support this clone. V usage is TRBV9 and J usage is TRBJ1-5; no definite D call. Trimming removed 1 base from V and 5 bases from J, with 10 bases in between. Germline CDR1 SGDLS, CDR2 YYNGEE. The CDR3 spans 14 residues. Here the CDR3 DNA reads TGTGCCAGCAGCGTATCCCCCCATCATCAGCCCCAGCATTTT. Protein: CASSVSPHHQPQHF.

The gene calls are TRBV9 and TRBJ2-2; maybe TRBD1 (5 bases). Germline CDR1 is SGDLS and CDR2 is YYNGEE. The CDR3 covers 14 residues. V gave up 4 bases and J gave up 2 bases, with 9 bases separating them. The CDR3 nucleotides are TGTGCCAGCAGCCCGGACATAAACACCGGGGAGCTGTTTTTT. The encoded protein is CASSPDINTGELFF.

This clone turned up a few times. This chain links TRBV6-1 with TRBJ2-7; TRBD1 matches at 7 bases. CDR3 size: 13 residues. Losses at the gene ends were 3 bases for V and 6 bases for J; bases not matched to a gene: 5. Germline values: CDR1 MNHNS, CDR2 SASEGT. For the CDR3, the DNA is TGTGCCAGCAGTGAGGGACAGCGAAGCGAGCAGTACTTC. As protein: CASSEGQRSEQYF.

This clone showed up just a few times. The chain links TRBV5-8 to TRBJ1-5; 7 nucleotides align to TRBD1. V shed 6 bases and J 3 bases; nucleotides not matched to a gene: 12. Germline V gene data show CDR1 as SGHTS and CDR2 as YDEGEE. This CDR3 is built from 16 residues. The CDR3 loop reads CASNNYQGVDNQPQHF. CDR3 sequence (DNA): TGTGCCAGCAATAATTACCAGGGGGTGGACAATCAGCCCCAGCATTTT.

This clone occurred a few times. The chain joins TRBV28 to TRBJ2-7; D remains unclear. Germline CDR1 and CDR2: MDHEN and SYDVKM. The CDR3 has 15 amino acids. V was clipped by 9 bases and J by 2 bases, with 20 bases between them. The CDR3 DNA reads TGTGCCAGTAAGACAAACTCGGCATTCCCCTACGAGCAGTACTTC. Amino acid sequence: CASKTNSAFPYEQYF.

This rearrangement joins TRBV5-4 to TRBJ2-2; 7 bases fit TRBD1. This CDR3 has 15 residues. CDR1 is SGHNT, CDR2 YYREEE, per germline (reference sequence). The J segment lost 2 bases and the V segment lost 4 bases, leaving 5 bases of the junction unmatched. The CDR3 DNA sequence: TGTGCCAGCAGCCAGACAGGGATCAACACCGGGGAGCTGTTTTTT. Its protein product is CASSQTGINTGELFF.